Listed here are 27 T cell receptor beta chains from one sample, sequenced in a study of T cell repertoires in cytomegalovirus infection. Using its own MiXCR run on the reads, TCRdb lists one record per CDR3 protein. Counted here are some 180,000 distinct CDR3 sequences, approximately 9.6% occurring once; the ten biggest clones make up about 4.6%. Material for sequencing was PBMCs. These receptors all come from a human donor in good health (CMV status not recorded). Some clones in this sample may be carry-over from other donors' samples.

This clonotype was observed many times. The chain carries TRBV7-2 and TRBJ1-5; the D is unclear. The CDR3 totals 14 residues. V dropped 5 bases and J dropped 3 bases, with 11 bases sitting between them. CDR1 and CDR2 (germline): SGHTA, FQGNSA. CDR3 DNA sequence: TGTGCCAGCAGCCCCACAGCGCTCAATCAGCCCCAGCATTTT. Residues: CASSPTALNQPQHF.

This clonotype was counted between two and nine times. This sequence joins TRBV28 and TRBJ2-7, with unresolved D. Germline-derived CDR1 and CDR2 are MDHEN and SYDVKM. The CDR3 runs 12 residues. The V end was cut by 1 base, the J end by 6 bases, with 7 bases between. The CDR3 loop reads CASSLFEAEQYF. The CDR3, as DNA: TGTGCCAGCAGTTTATTCGAGGCCGAGCAGTACTTC.

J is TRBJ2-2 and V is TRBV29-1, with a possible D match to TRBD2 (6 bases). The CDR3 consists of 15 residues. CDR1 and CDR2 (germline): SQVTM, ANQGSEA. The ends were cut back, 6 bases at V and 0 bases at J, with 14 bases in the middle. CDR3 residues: CSVEGRQANTGELFF. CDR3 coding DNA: TGCAGCGTCGAGGGGAGGCAAGCGAACACCGGGGAGCTGTTTTTT.

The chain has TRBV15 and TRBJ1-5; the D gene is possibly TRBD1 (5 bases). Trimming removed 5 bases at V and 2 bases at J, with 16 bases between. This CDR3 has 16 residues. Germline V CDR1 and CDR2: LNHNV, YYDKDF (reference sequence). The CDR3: CATSGTLGQRNQPQHF. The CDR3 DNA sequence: TGTGCCACCAGCGGGACGTTGGGCCAGCGCAATCAGCCCCAGCATTTT.

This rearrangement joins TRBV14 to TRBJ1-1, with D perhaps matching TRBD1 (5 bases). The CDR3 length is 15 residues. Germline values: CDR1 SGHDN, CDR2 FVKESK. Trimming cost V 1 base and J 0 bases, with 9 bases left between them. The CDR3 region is CASSQVEGMNTEAFF. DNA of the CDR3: TGTGCCAGCAGCCAAGTGGAGGGGATGAACACTGAAGCTTTCTTT.

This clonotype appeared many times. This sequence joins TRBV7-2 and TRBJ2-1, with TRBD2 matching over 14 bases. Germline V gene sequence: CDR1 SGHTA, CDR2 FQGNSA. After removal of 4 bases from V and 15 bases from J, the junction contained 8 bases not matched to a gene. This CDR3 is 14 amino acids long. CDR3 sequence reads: CASSSEGLAGDLFF. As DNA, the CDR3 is TGTGCCAGCAGCTCGGAGGGACTAGCGGGAGATCTGTTCTTC.

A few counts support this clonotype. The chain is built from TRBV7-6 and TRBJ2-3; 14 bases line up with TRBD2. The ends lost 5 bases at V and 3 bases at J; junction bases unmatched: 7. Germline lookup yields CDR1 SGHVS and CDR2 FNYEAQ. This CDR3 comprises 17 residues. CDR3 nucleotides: TGTGCCAGCAGCCCCCGGGGGACTAGCGGGAGTACAGATACGCAGTATTTT. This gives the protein CASSPRGTSGSTDTQYF. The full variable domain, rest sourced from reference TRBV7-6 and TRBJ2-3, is GAGVSQSPRYKVTKRGQDVALRCDPISGHVSLYWYRQALGQGPEFLTYFNYEAQQDKSGLPNDRFSAERPEGSISTLTIQRTEQRDSAMYRCASSPRGTSGSTDTQYFGPGTRLTVL.

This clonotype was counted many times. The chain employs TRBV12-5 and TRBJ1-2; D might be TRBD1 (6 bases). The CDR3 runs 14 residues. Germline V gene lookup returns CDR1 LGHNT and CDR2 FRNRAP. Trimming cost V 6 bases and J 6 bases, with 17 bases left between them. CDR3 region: CASGDGTPVHGYTF. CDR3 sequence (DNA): TGTGCTAGTGGCGATGGGACACCGGTACATGGCTACACCTTC.

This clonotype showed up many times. CDR3 sequence reads: CASSDEARPSYNEQFF. In DNA, the CDR3 is TGTGCCAGCAGTGATGAAGCACGTCCCTCCTACAATGAGCAGTTCTTC. The chain employs TRBV2 and TRBJ2-1; the D is unclear. Trimming took off 3 bases at V and 0 bases at J, with 12 bases between the two ends. This CDR3 contains 16 residues. Germline CDR1 is SNHLY and CDR2 is FYNNEI.

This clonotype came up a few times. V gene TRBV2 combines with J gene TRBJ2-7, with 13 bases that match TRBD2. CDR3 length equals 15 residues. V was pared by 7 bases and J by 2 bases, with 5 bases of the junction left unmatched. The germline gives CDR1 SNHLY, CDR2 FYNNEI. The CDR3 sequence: CASNLLAGGPYEQYF. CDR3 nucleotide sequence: TGTGCCAGCAATTTACTAGCGGGAGGGCCCTACGAGCAGTACTTC.

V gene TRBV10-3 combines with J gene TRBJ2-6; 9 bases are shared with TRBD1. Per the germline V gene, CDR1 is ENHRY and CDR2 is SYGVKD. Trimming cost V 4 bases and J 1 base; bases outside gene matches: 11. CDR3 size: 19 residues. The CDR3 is CAISGVGTGSHSGANVLTF. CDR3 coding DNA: TGTGCCATCAGTGGGGTCGGGACAGGGTCCCATTCTGGGGCCAACGTCCTGACTTTC.

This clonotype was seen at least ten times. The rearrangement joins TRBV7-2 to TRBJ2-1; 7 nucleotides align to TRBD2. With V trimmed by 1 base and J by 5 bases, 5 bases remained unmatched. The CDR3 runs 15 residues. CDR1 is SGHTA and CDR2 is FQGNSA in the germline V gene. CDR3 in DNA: TGTGCCAGCAGCTTAGAGTCTAGCGGACACAATGAGCAGTTCTTC. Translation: CASSLESSGHNEQFF.

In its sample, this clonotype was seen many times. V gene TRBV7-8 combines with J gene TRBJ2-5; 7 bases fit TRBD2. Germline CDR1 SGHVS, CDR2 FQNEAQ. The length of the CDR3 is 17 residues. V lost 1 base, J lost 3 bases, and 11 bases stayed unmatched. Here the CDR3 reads CASSLVRRGDWEETQYF. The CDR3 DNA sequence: TGTGCCAGCAGCTTAGTTCGCCGGGGGGACTGGGAAGAGACCCAGTACTTC.

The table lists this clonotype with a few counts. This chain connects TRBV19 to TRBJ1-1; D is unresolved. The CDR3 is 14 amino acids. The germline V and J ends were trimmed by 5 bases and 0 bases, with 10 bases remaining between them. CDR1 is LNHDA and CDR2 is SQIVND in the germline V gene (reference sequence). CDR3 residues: CASSPRTVNTEAFF. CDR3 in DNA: TGTGCCAGTAGTCCCAGGACGGTGAACACTGAAGCTTTCTTT.

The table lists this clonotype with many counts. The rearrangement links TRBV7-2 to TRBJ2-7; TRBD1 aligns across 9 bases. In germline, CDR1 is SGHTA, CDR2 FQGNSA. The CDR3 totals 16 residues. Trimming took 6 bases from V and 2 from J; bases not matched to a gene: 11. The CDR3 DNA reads TGTGCCAGCAGTTTTGGCCCGGGACAGGGTACCTACGAGCAGTACTTC. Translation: CASSFGPGQGTYEQYF.

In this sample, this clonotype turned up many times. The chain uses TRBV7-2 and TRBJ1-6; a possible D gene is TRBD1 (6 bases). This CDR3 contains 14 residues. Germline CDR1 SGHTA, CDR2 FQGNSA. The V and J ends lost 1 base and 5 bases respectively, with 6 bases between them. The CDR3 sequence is CASSLGQDNSPLHF. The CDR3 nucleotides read TGTGCCAGCAGCTTAGGACAGGATAATTCACCCCTCCACTTT. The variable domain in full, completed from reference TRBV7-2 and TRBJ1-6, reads GAGVSQSPSNKVTEKGKDVELRCDPISGHTALYWYRQSLGQGLEFLIYFQGNSAPDKSGLPSDRFSAERTGGSVSTLTIQRTQQEDSAVYLCASSLGQDNSPLHFGNGTRLTVT.

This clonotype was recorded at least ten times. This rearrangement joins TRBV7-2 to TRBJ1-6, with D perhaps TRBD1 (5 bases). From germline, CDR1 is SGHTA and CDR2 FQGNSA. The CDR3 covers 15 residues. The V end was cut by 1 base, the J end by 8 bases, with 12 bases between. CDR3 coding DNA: TGTGCCAGCAGCTTAGAGCAGGGAAGTGATTCACCCCTCCACTTT. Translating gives CASSLEQGSDSPLHF.

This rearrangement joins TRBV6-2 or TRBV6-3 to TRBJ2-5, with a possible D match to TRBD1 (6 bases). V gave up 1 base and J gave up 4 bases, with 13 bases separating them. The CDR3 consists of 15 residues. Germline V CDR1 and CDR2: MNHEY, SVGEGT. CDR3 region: CASSYYPTTGETQYF. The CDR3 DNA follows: TGTGCCAGCAGTTACTATCCTACGACAGGAGAGACCCAGTACTTC.

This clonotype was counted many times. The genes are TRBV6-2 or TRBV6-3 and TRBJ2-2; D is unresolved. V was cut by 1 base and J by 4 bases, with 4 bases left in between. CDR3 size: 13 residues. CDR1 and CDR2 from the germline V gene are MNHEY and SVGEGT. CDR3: CASSYLVTGELFF. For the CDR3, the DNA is TGTGCCAGCAGTTACTTAGTCACCGGGGAGCTGTTTTTT.

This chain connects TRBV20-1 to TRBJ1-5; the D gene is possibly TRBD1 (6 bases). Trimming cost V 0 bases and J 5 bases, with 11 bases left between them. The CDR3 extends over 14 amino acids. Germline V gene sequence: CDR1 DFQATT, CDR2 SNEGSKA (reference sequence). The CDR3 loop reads CSARENRAHQPQHF. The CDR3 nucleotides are TGCAGTGCTAGAGAAAACAGGGCACATCAGCCCCAGCATTTT.

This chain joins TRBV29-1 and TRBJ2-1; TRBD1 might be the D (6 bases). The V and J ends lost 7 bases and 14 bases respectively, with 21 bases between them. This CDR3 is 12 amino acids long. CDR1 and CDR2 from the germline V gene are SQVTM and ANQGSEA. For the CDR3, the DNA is TGCAGCGCCGTAGGGGGTGGGGACCTCGAGTTCTTC. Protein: CSAVGGGDLEFF.

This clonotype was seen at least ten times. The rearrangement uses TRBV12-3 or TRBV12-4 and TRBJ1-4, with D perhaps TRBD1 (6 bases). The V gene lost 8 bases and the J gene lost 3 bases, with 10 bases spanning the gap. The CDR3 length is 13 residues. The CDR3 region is CASGRQANEKLFF. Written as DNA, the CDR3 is TGTGCCAGCGGTAGACAGGCTAATGAAAAACTGTTTTTT.

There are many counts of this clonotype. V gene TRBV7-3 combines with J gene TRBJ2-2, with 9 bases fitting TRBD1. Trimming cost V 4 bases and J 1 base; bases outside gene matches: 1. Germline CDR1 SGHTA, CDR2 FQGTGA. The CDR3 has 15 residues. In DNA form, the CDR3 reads TGTGCCAGCAGCTCGGGACAGGGGAACACCGGGGAGCTGTTTTTT. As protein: CASSSGQGNTGELFF.

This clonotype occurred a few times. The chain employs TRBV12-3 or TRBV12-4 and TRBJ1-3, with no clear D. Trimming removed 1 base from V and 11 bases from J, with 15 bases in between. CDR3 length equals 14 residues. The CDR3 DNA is TGTGCCAGCAGTTTAGTAAGCGGGGAATCTGCCATATATTTT. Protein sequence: CASSLVSGESAIYF.

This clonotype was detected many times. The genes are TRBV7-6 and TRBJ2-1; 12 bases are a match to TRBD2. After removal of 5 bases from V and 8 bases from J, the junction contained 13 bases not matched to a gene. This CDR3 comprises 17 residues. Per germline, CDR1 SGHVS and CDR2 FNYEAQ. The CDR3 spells CASSIRLAGENGDEQFF. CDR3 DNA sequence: TGTGCCAGCAGCATCCGACTAGCGGGGGAGAATGGCGATGAGCAGTTCTTC.

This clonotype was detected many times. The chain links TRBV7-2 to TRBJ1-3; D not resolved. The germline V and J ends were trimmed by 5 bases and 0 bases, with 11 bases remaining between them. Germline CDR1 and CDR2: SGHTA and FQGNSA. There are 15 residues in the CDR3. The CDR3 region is CASSPLRGSGNTIYF. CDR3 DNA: TGTGCCAGCAGCCCCCTCCGGGGCTCTGGAAACACCATATATTTT. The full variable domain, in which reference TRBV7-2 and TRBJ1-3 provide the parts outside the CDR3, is GAGVSQSPSNKVTEKGKDVELRCDPISGHTALYWYRQSLGQGLEFLIYFQGNSAPDKSGLPSDRFSAERTGGSVSTLTIQRTQQEDSAVYLCASSPLRGSGNTIYFGEGSWLTVV.

CDR3 sequence (DNA): TGTGCCAGCAGCAGGACAGGGTCCATGAACACTGAAGCTTTCTTT. Amino acids: CASSRTGSMNTEAFF. This rearrangement joins TRBV7-9 to TRBJ1-1; 8 nucleotides agree with TRBD1. Germline assignment: CDR1 SEHNR and CDR2 FQNEAQ (reference sequence). After removal of 5 bases from V and 0 bases from J, the junction contained 5 bases not matched to a gene. The CDR3 sequence is 15 residues long.